The 23 T cell receptor beta chains given below trace back to one sample, sequenced in a study of blood T cell repertoires in COVID-19. Profiled with immunoSEQ multiplex PCR; TCRdb holds only in-frame clones, not every one. The sample includes roughly 340,000 clones, approximately 90% seen only once; the top ten take under 3.5%. Sequencing was carried out using peripheral blood. These receptors were obtained from a woman aged 18-35 years who had recovered from COVID-19.

This sequence joins TRBV5-1 and TRBJ2-1; TRBD2 aligns across 13 bases. Germline assignment: CDR1 SGHRS and CDR2 YFSETQ. Losses at the gene ends were 5 bases for V and 2 bases for J; bases not matched to a gene: 4. CDR3 length: 16 amino acids. The CDR3 DNA is TGCGCCAGCAGGGGTGGGACTAGCGGGACCTACAATGAGCAGTTCTTC. Translated, it gives CASRGGTSGTYNEQFF.

On this clone itself: The same CDR3 also results from other DNA sequences found in this sample. CDR3 sequence reads: CASSYGLAGNNEQFF. DNA of the CDR3: TGTGCCAGCAGTTACGGGCTAGCGGGGAACAATGAGCAGTTCTTC. V gene TRBV6-5 combines with J gene TRBJ2-1; TRBD2 aligns across 9 bases. Germline trimming cut 2 bases from V and 5 bases from J; bases unmatched to any gene: 4. The CDR3 is 15 amino acids. The germline V gene has CDR1 MNHEY and CDR2 SVGAGI.

Here the CDR3 reads CASRSWPGELFF. CDR3 nucleotide sequence: TGTGCCAGTAGATCGTGGCCCGGGGAGCTGTTTTTT. The rearrangement uses TRBV19 and TRBJ2-2; D unresolved. The CDR3 length is 12 residues. Trimming shortened V by 6 bases and J by 6 bases, and 8 bases separated the two germline ends. Germline V gives CDR1 LNHDA, CDR2 SQIVND (reference sequence).

The chain links TRBV5-4 to TRBJ2-3; 9 nucleotides agree with TRBD2. CDR3 length: 15 residues. The V gene's germline CDR1 is SGHNT and CDR2 YYREEE (reference sequence). Germline trimming cut 4 bases from V and 4 bases from J; bases unmatched to any gene: 7. CDR3 DNA sequence: TGTGCCAGCAGCCAGAAGCGGGAGGTCGCAGATACGCAGTATTTT. This sequence encodes CASSQKREVADTQYF.

The chain recombines TRBV11-3 with TRBJ1-1, with a possible D match to TRBD1 (6 bases). Germline loops: CDR1 SGHNT, CDR2 YENEEA. CDR3 length: 15 residues. With 5 bases removed from V and 7 bases from J, the gap between germline ends came to 20 bases. The DNA for the CDR3 is TGTGCCAGCAGCCCACCAAAGGGGGTCAGTAGTGAAGCTTTCTTT. Encoded protein: CASSPPKGVSSEAFF.

V is TRBV4-1 and J is TRBJ1-4; 7 nucleotides align to TRBD1. Germline values: CDR1 MGHRA, CDR2 YSYEKL. This CDR3 has 16 amino acids. Losses at the gene ends were 0 bases for V and 7 bases for J; bases not matched to a gene: 8. CDR3: CASSQDFADRREKLFF. The CDR3 nucleotides read TGCGCCAGCAGCCAAGATTTTGCGGACAGGCGTGAAAAACTGTTTTTT.

This sequence joins TRBV6-2 or TRBV6-3 and TRBJ2-3; weak D call: TRBD1 (5 bases). Germline V gene sequence: CDR1 MNHEY, CDR2 SVGEGT. The CDR3 totals 16 residues. V dropped 2 bases and J dropped 1 base, with 13 bases sitting between them. CDR3 nucleotide sequence: TGTGCCAGCAGTTACCGCAGCTTGACAGGCACAGATACGCAGTATTTT. As protein: CASSYRSLTGTDTQYF.

The chain employs TRBV7-9 and TRBJ1-3, with D uncertain. The V gene lost 2 bases and the J gene lost 0 bases, with 14 bases spanning the gap. CDR3 length: 17 residues. Germline V gene data show CDR1 as SEHNR and CDR2 as FQNEAQ (reference sequence). In DNA form, the CDR3 reads TGTGCCAGCAGCTTACCCCCCGGGAGGGCCTCTGGAAACACCATATATTTT. It codes for CASSLPPGRASGNTIYF. The whole variable domain, filled in from reference TRBV7-9 and TRBJ1-3, reads DTGVSQNPRHKITKRGQNVTFRCDPISEHNRLYWYRQTLGQGPEFLTYFQNEAQLEKSRLLSDRFSAERPKGSFSTLEIQRTEQGDSAMYLCASSLPPGRASGNTIYFGEGSWLTVV.

This chain joins TRBV6-5 and TRBJ2-7; D ambiguous. The germline gives CDR1 MNHEY, CDR2 SVGAGI. The CDR3 runs to 13 residues. V lost 0 bases to trimming and J lost 6 bases, with 9 bases between them. CDR3 nucleotides: TGTGCCAGCAGTTACTCGATCGGTGCCGAGCAGTACGTC. Its translation is CASSYSIGAEQYV.

This clone showed up just a few times. This sequence joins TRBV29-1 and TRBJ1-4, with TRBD1 matching 7 bases. V shed 5 bases, J shed 3 bases, and the junction held 6 bases outside the gene matches. The CDR3 contains 14 residues. Germline CDR1 is SQVTM and CDR2 is ANQGSEA. CDR3: CSVTGQGANEKLFF. DNA of the CDR3: TGCAGCGTTACGGGTCAGGGGGCTAATGAAAAACTGTTTTTT.

This clone has only one observation. This chain connects TRBV24-1 to TRBJ2-7; 10 nucleotides agree with TRBD1. J gave up 2 bases and V 5 bases, and 5 bases lay outside the gene matches. The CDR3 is 15 amino acids. The germline V gene has CDR1 KGHDR and CDR2 SFDVKD. The DNA for the CDR3 is TGTGCCACCAGTGCAGGACAGGGGGTCCCCTACGAGCAGTACGTC. This gives the protein CATSAGQGVPYEQYV.

This chain joins TRBV29-1 and TRBJ2-1; TRBD2 matches 9 bases. The V segment lost 2 bases and the J segment 7 bases; nucleotides outside the gene matches: 9. Germline V gene lookup returns CDR1 SQVTM and CDR2 ANQGSEA. The CDR3 sequence is 15 residues long. CDR3 residues: CSVELGLAGPNEQFF. For the CDR3, the DNA is TGCAGCGTTGAACTAGGGCTAGCGGGACCTAATGAGCAGTTCTTC.

The chain recombines TRBV5-4 with TRBJ2-6, with TRBD1 as a possible D gene (6 bases). Trimming pared 0 bases from V and 1 base from J, leaving 11 bases between. CDR3 length equals 17 residues. Germline values: CDR1 SGHNT, CDR2 YYREEE (reference sequence). CDR3 amino acids: CASSLVTQGSGANVLTF. The CDR3 coding sequence is TGTGCCAGCAGCTTGGTAACTCAGGGGTCTGGGGCCAACGTCCTGACTTTC.

The rearrangement joins TRBV14 to TRBJ1-4, with TRBD1 matching 7 bases. The CDR3 loop spans 17 amino acids. Germline CDR1 and CDR2: SGHDN and FVKESK. J lost 8 bases, V lost 5 bases, and 17 bases had no gene match. The CDR3 sequence is CASSKGQDWAPSEKLFF. The CDR3 coding sequence is TGTGCCAGCAGCAAAGGACAGGACTGGGCTCCGTCCGAAAAACTGTTTTTT.

This clone has only a few counts. The J gene is TRBJ2-1, the V gene TRBV4-1; TRBD2 matches at 7 bases. The CDR3 is 14 amino acids. J gave up 9 bases and V 3 bases, and 8 bases lay outside the gene matches. Germline-derived CDR1 and CDR2 are MGHRA and YSYEKL. CDR3 sequence (DNA): TGCGCCAGCAGCCATAACCGACTAGCTGGTGAGCAGTTCTTC. Protein product: CASSHNRLAGEQFF.

J is TRBJ1-3 and V is TRBV27, with D unresolved. The CDR3 is 16 residues long. Trimming pared 0 bases from V and 3 bases from J, leaving 12 bases between. Germline V gives CDR1 MNHEY, CDR2 SMNVEV (reference sequence). CDR3 region: CASSLSPGSGGNTIYF. The CDR3 nucleotides read TGTGCCAGCAGTTTATCTCCCGGTTCGGGTGGAAACACCATATATTTT.

This clone was detected only once. V is TRBV14 and J is TRBJ2-1; 11 bases match TRBD2. Germline V gives CDR1 SGHDN, CDR2 FVKESK. The CDR3 loop spans 17 amino acids. The V and J ends lost 1 base and 4 bases, in that order; junction bases with no gene match: 6. Written as DNA, the CDR3 is TGTGCCAGCAGCCAAGCCCGACTAGCGGGGATATACAATGAGCAGTTCTTC. This sequence encodes CASSQARLAGIYNEQFF.

The chain uses TRBV5-8 and TRBJ2-3; 11 nucleotides line up with TRBD1. This CDR3 has 15 amino acids. The V gene end was trimmed by 3 bases and the J gene end by 2 bases; junction bases not matched to a gene: 2. Germline-derived CDR1 and CDR2 are SGHTS and YDEGEE. The CDR3 region is CASSSGQGVTDTQYF. In DNA form, the CDR3 reads TGTGCCAGCAGCTCGGGACAGGGGGTCACAGATACGCAGTATTTT.

The CDR3 DNA reads TGTGCCAGCAGACGCCCCGATGCGGGGCCTCTTTCCTATGGCTACACCTTC. It yields the protein CASRRPDAGPLSYGYTF. The V call is TRBV7-9, the J call TRBJ1-2, with D perhaps matching TRBD1 (5 bases). This CDR3 contains 17 residues. CDR1 is SEHNR and CDR2 is FQNEAQ in the germline V gene (reference sequence). Trimming removed 6 bases at V and 4 bases at J, with 24 bases between.

This clone has only one observation. This CDR3 reads CSVEDPPDEQFF. CDR3 DNA: TGCAGCGTTGAAGATCCTCCGGATGAGCAGTTCTTC. The chain employs TRBV29-1 and TRBJ2-1; no clear D gene. The V end was cut by 0 bases, the J end by 8 bases, with 8 bases between. The CDR3 is made up of 12 amino acids. Germline CDR1 and CDR2: SQVTM and ANQGSEA.

The V and J genes are TRBV29-1 and TRBJ2-3, with D perhaps TRBD2 (5 bases). The V end was cut by 2 bases, the J end by 6 bases, with 15 bases between. This CDR3 has 14 residues. In germline, CDR1 is SQVTM, CDR2 ANQGSEA. The CDR3 sequence is CSVEMAGQRDTQYF. The CDR3 DNA reads TGCAGCGTTGAAATGGCGGGCCAGCGGGATACGCAGTATTTT.

V usage is TRBV2 and J usage is TRBJ1-2, with D unresolved. CDR1 and CDR2 from the germline V gene are SNHLY and FYNNEI. This CDR3 contains 12 residues. V lost 7 bases and J 7 bases, leaving 13 bases between the germline ends. The CDR3 here is CASMRFVGGYTF. In DNA, the CDR3 is TGTGCCAGCATGAGGTTCGTGGGTGGCTACACCTTC.

V gene TRBV6-2 or TRBV6-3 combines with J gene TRBJ2-7; TRBD2 agrees at 10 bases. The length of the CDR3 is 17 residues. CDR1 and CDR2 (germline): MNHEY, SVGEGT. Trimming took 4 bases from V and 2 from J; bases not matched to a gene: 11. Here the CDR3 reads CASSLTSGTFGTYEQYV. CDR3 nucleotide sequence: TGTGCCAGCAGTTTAACTAGCGGGACGTTTGGGACCTACGAGCAGTACGTC.